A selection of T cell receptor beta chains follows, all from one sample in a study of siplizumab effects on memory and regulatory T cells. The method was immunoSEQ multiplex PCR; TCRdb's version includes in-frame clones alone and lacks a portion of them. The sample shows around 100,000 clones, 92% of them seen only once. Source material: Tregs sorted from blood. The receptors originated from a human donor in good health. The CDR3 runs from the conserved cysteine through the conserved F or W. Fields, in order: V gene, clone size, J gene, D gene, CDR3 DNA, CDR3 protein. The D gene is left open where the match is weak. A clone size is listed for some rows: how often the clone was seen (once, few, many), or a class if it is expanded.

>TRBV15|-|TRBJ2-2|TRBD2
TGTGCCACCAGCAGAGGTTCCGGGACTAGCACAACCGGGGAGCTGTTTTTT
CATSRGSGTSTTGELFF
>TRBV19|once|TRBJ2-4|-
TGTGCCAGTAGTAGACTAACAGGTGGAAACATTCAGTACTTC
CASSRLTGGNIQYF
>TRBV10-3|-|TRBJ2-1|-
TGTGCCATTCCCGGGGCCAGAAGGACCTACAATGAGCAGTTCTTC
CAIPGARRTYNEQFF
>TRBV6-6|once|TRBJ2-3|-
TGTGCCAGCAGGGATGTGGATACGCAGTATTTT
CASRDVDTQYF
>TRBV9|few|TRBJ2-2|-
TGTGCCAGCAGCGTACTAGCGAGGACCGGGGAGCTGTTTTTT
CASSVLARTGELFF
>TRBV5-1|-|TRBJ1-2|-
TGCGCCAGCAGCTTGGCGTACCGGACAGATGCCTTCACCTTC
CASSLAYRTDAFTF
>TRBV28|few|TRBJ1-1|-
TGTGCCAGCAGTGGGCTTAAAGTAGACACTGAAGCTTTCTTT
CASSGLKVDTEAFF
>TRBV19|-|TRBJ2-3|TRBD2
TGTGCCAGTAGTATAGTAGCGGGAGGGAGCACAGATACGCAGTATTTT
CASSIVAGGSTDTQYF
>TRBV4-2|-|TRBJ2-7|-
TGTGCCAGCAGCCAAACCAGGGGCGGGGGCGAGCAGTACTTC
CASSQTRGGGEQYF
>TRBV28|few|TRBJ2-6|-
TGTGCCAGCAGCCAGGTTGGGGCGACTGGGGCCAACGTCCTGACTTTC
CASSQVGATGANVLTF
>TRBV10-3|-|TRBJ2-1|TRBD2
TGTGCCATCAGCGGGAGGGCCTACAATGAGCAGTTCTTC
CAISGRAYNEQFF
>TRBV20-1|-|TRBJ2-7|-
TGCAGTGTCAACAGGGCGTACGAGCAGTACTTC
CSVNRAYEQYF
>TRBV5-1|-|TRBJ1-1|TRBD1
TGCGCCAGCAGCCCGCGCCTGATGTGGGGCAGGGGGTCAGCTTTCTTT
CASSPRLMWGRGSAFF
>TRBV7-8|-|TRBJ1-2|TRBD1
TGTGCCAGCAGCGAAGGGGACAGGGTCTATGGCTACACCTTC
CASSEGDRVYGYTF
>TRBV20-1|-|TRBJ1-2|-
TGCAGTGCTTTGTCAGGGTTCGGCTACACCTTC
CSALSGFGYTF
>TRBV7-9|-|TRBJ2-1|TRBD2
TGTGCCAGCAGCTTAAGGAAGGTCGCTAGCGGGAGGGATAATGAGCAGTTCTTC
CASSLRKVASGRDNEQFF
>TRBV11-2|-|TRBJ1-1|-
TGTGCCAGCAGCTTAGTACAGGGGAACACTGAAGCTTTCTTT
CASSLVQGNTEAFF
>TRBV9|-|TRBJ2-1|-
TGTGCCAGCAGCGTAGACGCTGCAAGCTCCTACAATGAGCAGTTCTTC
CASSVDAASSYNEQFF
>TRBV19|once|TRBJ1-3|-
TGTGCCAGTAGCTACTTTGGGACGGCTGGAAACACCATATATTTT
CASSYFGTAGNTIYF
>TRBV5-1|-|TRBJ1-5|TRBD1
TGCGCCAGCAGCTTGGGGACAGGGGGCGATCAGCCCCAGCATTTT
CASSLGTGGDQPQHF
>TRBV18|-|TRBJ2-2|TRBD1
TGTGCCAGCTCACCTTGGACAGGGGCGAACACCGGGGAGCTGTTTTTT
CASSPWTGANTGELFF
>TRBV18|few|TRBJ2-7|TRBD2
TGTGCCAGCTCACCTAGCGGGAGATTCGCCTACGAGCAGTACTTC
CASSPSGRFAYEQYF